These T cell receptor beta chains were read from a single sample in a study of molecular identifiers for immune sequencing clone quantification. TCRdb redid the calling of the PCR reads with MiXCR, one entry per CDR3 protein. The sample carries roughly 300,000 distinct CDR3 sequences, under 25% recorded once. Material for sequencing was naive CD8+ T cells from blood, with Jurkat cell RNA spiked in. Receptor source: a human donor in good health. Some libraries in this study had Jurkat cell RNA spiked in. CDR3s include the opening cysteine and the closing phenylalanine or tryptophan.

V	J	CDR3
TRBV28	TRBJ1-1	CASTTPWDTEAFF
TRBV11-2	TRBJ2-7	CASSSKPSRGHLEQYF
TRBV12-3/TRBV12-4	TRBJ2-3	CASSPSWSDTQYF
TRBV28	TRBJ2-1	CASNPDGSYNEQFF
TRBV30	TRBJ1-1	CAWSLIGGTEAFF
TRBV6-1	TRBJ1-1	CASGHASAEAFF
TRBV29-1	TRBJ1-1	CSVVLGSTEAFF
TRBV5-5	TRBJ2-7	CASSLTVTYEQYF
TRBV10-3	TRBJ2-1	CAVRPGTSDGEQFF
TRBV9	TRBJ2-3	CASSAGTSNSDTQYF
TRBV29-1	TRBJ2-5	CSAYDGGRVQETQYF
TRBV6-2/TRBV6-3	TRBJ2-3	CASSLGLGGLPNTQYF
TRBV11-2	TRBJ2-7	CASTPPLAGSYEQYF
TRBV27	TRBJ2-3	CASSPTPGTGGYTDTQYF
TRBV28	TRBJ2-7	CASREPGQEYEQYF
TRBV7-2	TRBJ2-7	CASSIKEREVGEQYF
TRBV9	TRBJ2-7	CASSAGQGSSYEQYF
TRBV5-1	TRBJ2-1	CASSGSVLNEQFF
TRBV4-3	TRBJ2-7	CASSQDRFYEQYF
TRBV10-3	TRBJ2-3	CAISESKGQGTDTQYF
TRBV6-2/TRBV6-3	TRBJ2-3	CASSYLTASTDTQYF
TRBV21-1	TRBJ2-6	CASSKAGGGSSGANVLTF
TRBV29-1	TRBJ2-5	CSVEDSSRAWGTQYF
TRBV2	TRBJ2-7	CASSESLGGPSYEQYF
TRBV25-1	TRBJ1-1	CASSPPRGRGTEAFF
TRBV24-1	TRBJ2-1	CATSDPDYYNEQFF
TRBV12-3/TRBV12-4	TRBJ1-2	CASSSDRNGYTF
TRBV15	TRBJ2-2	CARRLAGELFF
TRBV4-3	TRBJ1-6	CASSRDFRGELSGSPLHF
TRBV19	TRBJ2-1	CASSLREGSEQFF
TRBV6-5	TRBJ1-6	CASSEADRGLPSSYNSPPHF
TRBV29-1	TRBJ2-5	CSVEGEGQSQETQYF
TRBV4-3	TRBJ2-7	CASSQVATGPYEQYF
TRBV2	TRBJ1-2	CASSPRYENRGGSGYTF
TRBV20-1	TRBJ2-7	CSAVSETASSSYEQYF
TRBV7-9	TRBJ1-4	CASSPVQGPEKLFF